This is a list of T cell receptor beta chains from one sample in a study of early T cells in non-severe SARS-CoV-2 infection. TCRdb ran MiXCR on the 5' RACE reads and lists one entry per CDR3 protein. This table has under 65,000 distinct CDR3 sequences, roughly an eighth appearing once. This material consisted of whole blood, taken at baseline. Receptors were obtained from an adult who was a healthcare worker with PCR-confirmed SARS-CoV-2 infection or an uninfected control (not recorded which). The conserved cysteine and the conserved F or W are not part of the CDR3 here. Size values are once, few and many counts, or a class for expanded clones, and some rows have none.

j_call,clone_size,v_call,cdr3_aa
TRBJ2-5,few,TRBV7-9,ASSYRGVETQY
TRBJ1-1,.,TRBV11-2,ASSRRENTEAF
TRBJ2-6,few,TRBV7-3,ASSLFGLAGGSGANVLT
TRBJ2-7,few,TRBV5-1,ASSLGTGEPHEQY
TRBJ2-1,few,TRBV18,ASSPGATYNEQF
TRBJ2-7,many,TRBV7-2,ASSLLPSAYEQY
TRBJ2-4,.,TRBV7-2,ASSLAGALAPAKNIQY
TRBJ2-3,.,TRBV29-1,SGQSTDTQY
TRBJ2-2,many,TRBV19,ATSGVVTGELF
TRBJ2-1,few,TRBV6-8,ASDREYNEQF
TRBJ1-6,.,TRBV11-3,ASSAGENSPLH
TRBJ2-5,.,TRBV7-9,ASRDRASETQY
TRBJ2-2,few,TRBV11-3,ASSSLGNTGELF
TRBJ1-6,many,TRBV6-2/TRBV6-3,ASKVKDRNSPLH
TRBJ2-5,.,TRBV7-6,ASSFYRTSGEETQY
TRBJ1-6,many,TRBV9,ASNGGQNNSPLH
TRBJ2-2,.,TRBV30,AWNLARRTGELF
TRBJ2-1,few,TRBV20-1,SAASSVAGSYNEQF
TRBJ2-1,.,TRBV27,ASSRTMSTGGEQF
TRBJ2-5,.,TRBV4-2,ASSQDGRGGRETQY
TRBJ1-6,.,TRBV5-4,ASSFDLSGTGDSPLH
TRBJ2-5,.,TRBV6-2/TRBV6-3,ASSWGDETQY
TRBJ2-5,.,TRBV6-1,ASSEALGQHQETQY
TRBJ2-5,.,TRBV7-9,ASSRTGYQETQY
TRBJ2-7,.,TRBV11-1,ATARTSGFSYEQY
TRBJ2-7,few,TRBV11-2,ASSLSPGQAYEQY
TRBJ2-2,many,TRBV9,ASSLRGSGELF
TRBJ2-1,.,TRBV5-4,ASSTQGLAGGPTLYNEQF
TRBJ2-1,few,TRBV25-1,ASSEYSGGEQF
TRBJ2-3,.,TRBV6-2/TRBV6-3,ASSPLPEDTQY
TRBJ2-2,.,TRBV10-3,AISEKQATGELF
TRBJ2-7,few,TRBV11-2,ASSWGTGQYEQY
TRBJ2-7,.,TRBV5-6,ASSVSHTLSYEQY
TRBJ2-5,.,TRBV14,ASSQGWTQY
TRBJ2-7,.,TRBV20-1,SAPRTGLSYEQY
TRBJ2-5,.,TRBV11-3,ASSRDPTRGETQY
TRBJ2-2,few,TRBV11-2,ASETDRGRTGELF
TRBJ1-1,many,TRBV12-3/TRBV12-4,ARGTGNTEAF
TRBJ2-1,.,TRBV7-6,ASSFGQGYNEQF
TRBJ1-1,many,TRBV5-1,ASSPRGGGQNTEAF
TRBJ1-1,many,TRBV7-9,ASSSPGPKAF
TRBJ1-5,few,TRBV12-2,ASRGQGPVYQPQH
TRBJ2-7,few,TRBV14,ASSTDIGAAYEQY
TRBJ2-7,.,TRBV6-2/TRBV6-3,ASSYSRAGEQY
TRBJ2-2,once,TRBV28,ASRQTSGNTGELF
TRBJ1-4,.,TRBV28,ASSLLRGTAPLGKLF